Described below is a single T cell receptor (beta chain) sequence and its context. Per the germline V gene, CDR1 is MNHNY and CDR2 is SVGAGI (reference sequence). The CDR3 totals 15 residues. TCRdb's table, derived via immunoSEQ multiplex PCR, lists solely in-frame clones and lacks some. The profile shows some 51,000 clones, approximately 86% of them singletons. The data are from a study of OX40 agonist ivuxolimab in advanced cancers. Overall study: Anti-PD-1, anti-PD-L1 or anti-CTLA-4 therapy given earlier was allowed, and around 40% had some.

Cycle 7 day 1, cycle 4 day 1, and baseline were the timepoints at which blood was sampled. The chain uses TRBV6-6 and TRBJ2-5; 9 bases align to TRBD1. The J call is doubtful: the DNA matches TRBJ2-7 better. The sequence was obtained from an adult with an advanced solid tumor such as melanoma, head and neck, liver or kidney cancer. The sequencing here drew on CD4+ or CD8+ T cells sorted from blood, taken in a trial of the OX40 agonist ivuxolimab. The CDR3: CASSLAGTGSYEQYF. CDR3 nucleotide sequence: TGTGCCAGCAGTTTAGCCGGGACAGGGTCCTACGAGCAGTACTTC.